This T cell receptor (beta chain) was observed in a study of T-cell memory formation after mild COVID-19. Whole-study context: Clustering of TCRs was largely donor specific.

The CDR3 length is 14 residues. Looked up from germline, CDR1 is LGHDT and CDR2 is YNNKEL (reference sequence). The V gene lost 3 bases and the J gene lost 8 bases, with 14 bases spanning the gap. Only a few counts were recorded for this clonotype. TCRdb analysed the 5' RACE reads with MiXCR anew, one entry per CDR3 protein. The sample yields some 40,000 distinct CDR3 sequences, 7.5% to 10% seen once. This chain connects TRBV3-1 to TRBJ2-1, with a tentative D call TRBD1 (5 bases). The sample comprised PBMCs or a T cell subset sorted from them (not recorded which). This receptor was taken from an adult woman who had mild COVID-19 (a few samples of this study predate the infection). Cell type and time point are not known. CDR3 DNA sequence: TGTGCCAGCAGCCAGAATGCAGGGAATGATGAGCAGTTCTTC. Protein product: CASSQNAGNDEQFF.